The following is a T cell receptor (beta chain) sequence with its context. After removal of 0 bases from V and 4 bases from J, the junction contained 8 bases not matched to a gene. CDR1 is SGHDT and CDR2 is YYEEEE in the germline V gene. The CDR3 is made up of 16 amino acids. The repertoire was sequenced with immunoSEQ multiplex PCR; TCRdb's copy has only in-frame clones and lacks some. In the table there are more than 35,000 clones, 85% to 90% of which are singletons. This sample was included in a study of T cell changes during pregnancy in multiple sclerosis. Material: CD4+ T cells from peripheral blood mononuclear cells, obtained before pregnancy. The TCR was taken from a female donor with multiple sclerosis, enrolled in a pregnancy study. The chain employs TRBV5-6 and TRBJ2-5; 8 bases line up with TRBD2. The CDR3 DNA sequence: TGTGCCAGCAGCTTGGGCTTGGCTAGCGGGTTAGAGACCCAGTACTTC. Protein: CASSLGLASGLETQYF.